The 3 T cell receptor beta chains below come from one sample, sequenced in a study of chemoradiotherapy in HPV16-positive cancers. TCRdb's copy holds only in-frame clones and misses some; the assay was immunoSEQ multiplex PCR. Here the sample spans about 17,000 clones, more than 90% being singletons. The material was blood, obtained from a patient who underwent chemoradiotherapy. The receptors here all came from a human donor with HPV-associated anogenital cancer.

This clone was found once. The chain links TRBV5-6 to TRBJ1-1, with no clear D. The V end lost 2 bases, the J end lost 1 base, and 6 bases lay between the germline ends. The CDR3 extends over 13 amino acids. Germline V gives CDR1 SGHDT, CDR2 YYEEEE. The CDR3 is CASSLSPNTEAFF. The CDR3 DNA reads TGTGCCAGCAGCTTATCACCGAACACTGAAGCTTTCTTT.

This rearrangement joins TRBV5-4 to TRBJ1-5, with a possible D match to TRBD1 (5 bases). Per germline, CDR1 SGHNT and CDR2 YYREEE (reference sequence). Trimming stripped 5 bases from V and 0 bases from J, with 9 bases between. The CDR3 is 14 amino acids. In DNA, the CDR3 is TGTGCCAGCAGAAGACAGAGTAGCAATCAGCCCCAGCATTTT. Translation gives CASRRQSSNQPQHF.

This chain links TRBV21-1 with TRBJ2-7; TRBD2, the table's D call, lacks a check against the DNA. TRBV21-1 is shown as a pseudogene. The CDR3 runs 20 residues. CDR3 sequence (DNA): TGTGCCAGGCAAATTCCCCCTGGTGGCGGGGGTGGTGTGGTAAAGGGCGAGCAGTACGTC. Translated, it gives CARQIPPGGGGGVVKGEQYV.